This T cell receptor (beta chain) appears in the sequencing data of a study of blood T cell repertoires in COVID-19. Original processing notes: Using reference gene primer amplification, nucleated cell counts were estimated. Assay: immunoSEQ multiplex PCR; the TCRdb copy retains only in-frame clones and omits some. The V and J calls and the clone size are those of that table, but D and trimming were determined from the DNA. The sample holds 110,000 to 150,000 clones, 85% to 90% seen once. V was shortened by 0 bases and J by 5 bases, with 14 bases between the two germline ends. The germline V gene has CDR1 LGHNA and CDR2 YSLEER. This CDR3 has 15 amino acids.

The clonotype originates from a woman aged 55 to 70 with active COVID-19. What was sequenced was peripheral blood. The chain joins TRBV4-3 to TRBJ2-7; perhaps TRBD2 as D (6 bases). The CDR3 region has the DNA TGCGCCAGCAGCCAAGACGTAAGGGGAGGTAACGAGCAGTACTTC. Encoded protein: CASSQDVRGGNEQYF.